Listed below are T cell receptor beta chains from one sample, sequenced in a study of cytomegalovirus exposure and HLA in healthy donors. Libraries were prepared by immunoSEQ multiplex PCR; TCRdb keeps only in-frame clonotypes and omits some of them. The sample comprises roughly 90,000 clones, 75% to 85% of which are singletons, and 3% to 3.5% rests with the top ten. Sequencing was carried out using PBMCs. The receptors derive from a man aged 25 to 40 in good health and CMV-seropositive. CDR3s include the opening cysteine and the closing phenylalanine or tryptophan. The order of the fields is D gene, J gene, V gene, CDR3 protein, CDR3 DNA. The D gene is left open where the match is weak.

NA	TRBJ2-7	TRBV7-2	CASSSAGSSGRFSYEQYF	TGTGCCAGCAGCTCCGCAGGTAGTTCAGGGCGGTTTTCCTACGAGCAGTACTTC
TRBD1	TRBJ1-1	TRBV10-3	CAISVQGKRTEAFF	TGTGCCATCAGTGTACAGGGGAAGAGGACTGAAGCTTTCTTT
NA	TRBJ2-7	TRBV18	CASSPPPRKLEGYEQYF	TGTGCCAGCTCACCACCCCCCAGAAAACTTGAGGGCTACGAGCAGTACTTC
TRBD2	TRBJ2-1	TRBV9	CASSLLAGVEQFF	TGTGCCAGCAGCTTGCTAGCGGGAGTTGAGCAGTTCTTC
NA	TRBJ1-2	TRBV18	CASSTTGSYGYTF	TGTGCCAGCTCAACTACAGGGTCCTATGGCTACACCTTC
NA	TRBJ2-5	TRBV7-2	CASSPPGSGETQYF	TGTGCCAGCAGCCCGCCGGGTAGTGGGGAGACCCAGTACTTC
TRBD2	TRBJ2-3	TRBV18	CASSPLRASGTLTDTQYF	TGTGCCAGCTCACCCCTGCGCGCTAGCGGGACCCTCACAGATACGCAGTATTTT
TRBD1	TRBJ1-1	TRBV9	CASSDLGGARSTEAFF	TGTGCCAGCAGCGACCTAGGGGGCGCGAGAAGTACCGAAGCTTTCTTT
TRBD1	TRBJ1-2	TRBV10-3	CAIRYEGDSYGYTF	TGTGCCATCAGATACGAAGGGGACAGCTATGGCTACACCTTC
TRBD2	TRBJ2-1	TRBV13	CASSSPAAGLAGFLGGAREQFF	TGTGCCAGCAGCTCCCCCGCTGCAGGACTAGCGGGCTTCCTAGGCGGAGCGCGCGAGCAGTTCTTC